Listed below are T cell receptor beta chains from one sample, sequenced in a study of T cells in Graves' hyperthyroidism and ophthalmopathy. Via MiXCR, TCRdb re-called the multiplex PCR reads, giving one row per CDR3 protein. Among a few hundred thousand distinct CDR3 sequences, about 20% were seen once, and the ten largest hold about a quarter. Sequencing was carried out using blood. The receptors were gathered from a man aged 18-30 years with Graves' hyperthyroidism. Each CDR3 is given with its conserved first and last residue. D genes are given only for firm matches. Clone size is shown for a subset of rows, as once, few, many or a class of expanded clone.

j_call v_call clone_size d_call cdr3_aa cdr3_nt
TRBJ1-6 TRBV6-1 - - CASRDSSLHF TGTGCCAGCAGGGACAGCTCCCTCCACTTT
TRBJ2-7 TRBV5-1 many - CASSSYGRGSEQYF TGCGCCAGCAGCTCGTACGGAAGGGGGTCCGAGCAGTACTTC
TRBJ2-2 TRBV7-9 many TRBD1 CASSFRDRGNTGELFF TGTGCCAGCAGCTTTCGGGACAGGGGGAACACCGGGGAGCTGTTTTTT
TRBJ1-5 TRBV19 many - CASTAGGLVQPQHF TGTGCCAGTACGGCGGGGGGACTAGTTCAGCCCCAGCATTTT
TRBJ2-5 TRBV12-3/TRBV12-4 many TRBD1 CASSSGTGAEETQYF TGTGCCAGCAGTTCTGGGACAGGGGCCGAAGAGACCCAGTACTTC
TRBJ1-1 TRBV27 - - CASSTQGITEAFF TGTGCCAGCAGTACCCAGGGGATCACTGAAGCTTTCTTT
TRBJ2-4 TRBV14 few TRBD1 CASRAGQGGIQYF TGTGCCAGCAGGGCGGGACAGGGAGGAATTCAGTACTTC
TRBJ1-1 TRBV6-1 - - CASSLTLEALNTEAFF TGTGCCAGCAGTCTGACCCTCGAAGCCCTGAACACTGAAGCTTTCTTT
TRBJ2-7 TRBV6-2/TRBV6-3 many - CASSYSMRRVSYEQYF TGTGCCAGCAGTTACTCGATGAGACGGGTCTCCTACGAGCAGTACTTC
TRBJ2-7 TRBV10-3 - - CAISESEGIVEQYF TGTGCCATCAGTGAGTCTGAGGGAATTGTTGAGCAGTACTTC
TRBJ1-3 TRBV5-1 many - CASSGGSSGNTIYF TGCGCCAGCAGTGGCGGCAGCTCTGGAAACACCATATATTTT
TRBJ2-3 TRBV6-2/TRBV6-3 - TRBD2 CASSHLQAGGTDTQYF TGTGCCAGCAGCCACCTGCAAGCGGGGGGCACAGATACGCAGTATTTT
TRBJ2-2 TRBV2 - - CARARGGTGELFF TGTGCCAGGGCAAGGGGGGGGACCGGGGAGCTGTTTTTT
TRBJ2-1 TRBV11-3 - - CASSLVRGKQFF TGTGCCAGCAGCTTAGTCAGGGGCAAGCAGTTCTTC
TRBJ1-1 TRBV2 few TRBD1 CASSKDRATEAFF TGTGCCAGCAGTAAGGACAGGGCCACTGAAGCTTTCTTT
TRBJ1-5 TRBV2 many - CASSDTYSNQPQHF TGTGCCAGCAGTGACACCTATAGCAATCAGCCCCAGCATTTT
TRBJ1-5 TRBV28 few TRBD1 CASSLQGAWNQPQHF TGTGCCAGCAGTTTACAGGGGGCTTGGAATCAGCCCCAGCATTTT
TRBJ1-1 TRBV19 many - CASSTLQGGDTEAFF TGTGCCAGTAGTACCCTACAGGGAGGTGACACTGAAGCTTTCTTT
TRBJ2-7 TRBV12-3/TRBV12-4 once - CASTPRVGYEQYF TGTGCCAGCACCCCCCGGGTCGGGTACGAGCAGTACTTC
TRBJ2-7 TRBV20-1 many - CSASRGREYEQYF TGCAGTGCTAGCAGGGGCAGGGAATACGAGCAGTACTTC
TRBJ1-6 TRBV4-1 - - CASSQDGTASSYNSPLHF TGCGCCAGCAGCCAAGACGGGACGGCCAGCTCCTATAATTCACCCCTCCACTTT
TRBJ2-7 TRBV11-2 many - CASNPPGRSYEQYF TGTGCCAGCAACCCTCCGGGACGGTCCTACGAGCAGTACTTC
TRBJ2-2 TRBV5-1 - TRBD2 CASSQGLAGTGELFF TGCGCCAGCAGCCAGGGACTAGCGGGGACCGGGGAGCTGTTTTTT
TRBJ2-7 TRBV28 many - CASSLGRAEQYF TGTGCCAGCAGTTTAGGCAGGGCCGAGCAGTACTTC
TRBJ1-1 TRBV9 many TRBD1 CASSVGTGATEAFF TGTGCCAGCAGCGTAGGGACAGGGGCAACTGAAGCTTTCTTT
TRBJ1-1 TRBV20-1 many - CSAGGRDRALMNTEAFF TGCAGTGCTGGCGGCCGAGACAGAGCACTCATGAACACTGAAGCTTTCTTT
TRBJ1-5 TRBV19 many TRBD1 CATRDRLRDQPQHF TGTGCCACCCGGGACAGGCTAAGAGATCAGCCCCAGCATTTT
TRBJ2-7 TRBV13 many - CASSLGERGSYEQYF TGTGCCAGCAGCTTAGGGGAGAGGGGCTCCTACGAGCAGTACTTC
TRBJ2-7 TRBV6-5 many TRBD2 CASSSRRGSYEQYF TGTGCCAGCAGTTCGAGGCGGGGGTCCTACGAGCAGTACTTC
TRBJ2-5 TRBV18 - - CASSPSLGRQETQYF TGTGCCAGCTCACCTTCCCTGGGGCGTCAAGAGACCCAGTACTTC
TRBJ1-5 TRBV27 many - CASSPQESYSNQPQHF TGTGCCAGCAGTCCGCAGGAGTCGTATAGCAATCAGCCCCAGCATTTT
TRBJ1-5 TRBV28 - - CASSPRQSDQPQHF TGTGCCAGCAGCCCGCGACAGTCTGATCAGCCCCAGCATTTT
TRBJ1-1 TRBV5-1 many TRBD1 CASSAYRGMNTEAFF TGCGCCAGCAGCGCTTACAGGGGAATGAACACTGAAGCTTTCTTT
TRBJ2-5 TRBV9 - - CASSAPTSQETQYF TGTGCCAGCAGCGCCCCGACTAGCCAAGAGACCCAGTACTTC
TRBJ1-2 TRBV6-2/TRBV6-3 many - CASANGRGGDGYGYTF TGTGCCAGCGCCAACGGTCGGGGAGGGGACGGCTATGGCTACACCTTC
TRBJ1-2 TRBV6-1 many TRBD1 CASSSGTGKAYGYTF TGTGCCAGCAGCTCCGGGACAGGGAAGGCCTATGGCTACACCTTC